These 17 T cell receptor beta chains originate from one sample sequenced in a study of T cell repertoires in cytomegalovirus infection. No antigen has been identified for these receptors. TCRdb itself ran the reads through MiXCR, one entry per CDR3 protein. In the table there are approximately 130,000 distinct CDR3 sequences, under 30% of which are singletons. What was sequenced was PBMCs, sequenced either directly or after in vitro stimulation (not recorded which). The source is a human donor in good health (CMV status not recorded). Some clones in this sample may be carry-over from other donors' samples.

This clonotype was counted between two and nine times. V is TRBV5-4 and J is TRBJ2-5; unclear D gene. The V and J ends lost 1 base and 5 bases respectively, with 9 bases between them. CDR3 length: 13 amino acids. Per the germline V gene, CDR1 is SGHNT and CDR2 is YYREEE (reference sequence). CDR3 nucleotides: TGTGCCAGCAGCTTGCCAATTGGGGAGACCCAGTACTTC. Translated: CASSLPIGETQYF. The full variable domain, rest sourced from reference TRBV5-4 and TRBJ2-5, is ETGVTQSPTHLIKTRGQQVTLRCSSQSGHNTVSWYQQALGQGPQFIFQYYREEENGRGNFPPRFSGLQFPNYSSELNVNALELDDSALYLCASSLPIGETQYFGPGTRLLVL.

The CDR3 here is CASSSRDFYNEQFF. The CDR3 region has the DNA TGTGCCAGCAGTTCCCGGGACTTCTACAATGAGCAGTTCTTC. The chain has TRBV6-6 and TRBJ2-1; perhaps TRBD2 as D (6 bases). The CDR3 is 14 residues long. CDR1 is MNHNY and CDR2 is SVGAGI in the germline V gene (reference sequence). Trimming took off 4 bases at V and 3 bases at J, with 10 bases between the two ends.

The chain joins TRBV20-1 to TRBJ1-4; a weak D match, TRBD1 (5 bases). CDR1 is DFQATT and CDR2 is SNEGSKA in the germline V gene (reference sequence). Trimming took off 3 bases at V and 3 bases at J, with 11 bases between the two ends. This CDR3 is 14 amino acids long. In nucleotides, the CDR3 is TGCAGTGCTAGTCGCGGGGCATCTAATGAAAAACTGTTTTTT. Protein product: CSASRGASNEKLFF.

This clonotype showed up just a few times. V is TRBV20-1 and J is TRBJ1-4; no reliable D call. The V gene lost 4 bases and the J gene lost 3 bases, with 9 bases spanning the gap. This CDR3 is built from 13 residues. The germline V gene encodes CDR1 DFQATT and CDR2 SNEGSKA (reference sequence). CDR3: CSATRTANEKLFF. The CDR3 DNA is TGCAGTGCTACTAGGACGGCTAATGAAAAACTGTTTTTT.

The chain links TRBV20-1 to TRBJ2-5, with D perhaps matching TRBD1 or TRBD2 (5 bases each). Germline CDR1 is DFQATT and CDR2 is SNEGSKA (reference sequence). CDR3 length equals 13 residues. Trimming cost V 0 bases and J 4 bases, with 9 bases left between them. As DNA, the CDR3 is TGCAGTGCTAGAGATCCGGGGCCAGAGACCCAGTACTTC. Translating it yields CSARDPGPETQYF.

V and J are TRBV12-3 or TRBV12-4 and TRBJ2-7; D could derive from TRBD1 or TRBD2 (5 bases each). The CDR3 has 15 amino acids. Trimming removed 3 bases at V and 6 bases at J, with 18 bases between. CDR3 protein: CASSLDPGTPVEQYV. DNA of the CDR3: TGTGCCAGCAGTTTGGACCCGGGGACCCCCGTCGAGCAGTACGTC.

This clonotype was counted only a few times. The chain employs TRBV5-4 and TRBJ2-3, with unresolved D. This CDR3 comprises 14 residues. V was clipped by 0 bases and J by 0 bases, with 5 bases between them. From germline, CDR1 is SGHNT and CDR2 YYREEE (reference sequence). The CDR3 loop is CASSLVGSTDTQYF. The CDR3 DNA reads TGTGCCAGCAGCTTGGTCGGGAGCACAGATACGCAGTATTTT.

The rearrangement uses TRBV6-2 or TRBV6-3 and TRBJ2-2; 8 positions agree with TRBD2. Germline V gene data show CDR1 as MNHEY and CDR2 as SVGEGT. The length of the CDR3 is 14 residues. V dropped 6 bases and J dropped 5; count of bases not matched to a gene: 5. The chain's CDR3 is CASRAGVGTGELFF. CDR3 coding DNA: TGTGCCAGCAGAGCGGGAGTTGGTACCGGGGAGCTGTTTTTT.

This clonotype came up many times. This rearrangement joins TRBV28 to TRBJ2-3; D call uncertain. V lost 1 base and J 6 bases, leaving 14 bases between the germline ends. There are 15 residues in the CDR3. The germline gives CDR1 MDHEN, CDR2 SYDVKM. The CDR3 protein is CASSLLAALLDTQYF. The CDR3 DNA reads TGTGCCAGCAGTTTATTGGCTGCCCTGCTGGATACGCAGTATTTT.

This chain connects TRBV5-1 to TRBJ2-2; TRBD1 aligns across 7 bases. V dropped 7 bases and J dropped 6; count of bases not matched to a gene: 9. The CDR3 consists of 14 residues. Germline V gene data show CDR1 as SGHRS and CDR2 as YFSETQ. CDR3 DNA sequence: TGCGCCAGCGTAGACAGGGCGGGTTCCGGGGAGCTGTTTTTT. This gives the protein CASVDRAGSGELFF.

The table lists this clonotype with many counts. The V and J genes are TRBV7-8 and TRBJ2-5; 11 bases align to TRBD2. After removal of 5 bases from V and 5 bases from J, the junction contained 4 bases not matched to a gene. CDR1 is SGHVS, CDR2 FQNEAQ, per germline. There are 14 residues in the CDR3. The CDR3, as DNA: TGTGCCAGCAGCCCGACTAGCGGGACGGAGACCCAGTACTTC. It is translated as CASSPTSGTETQYF.

This clonotype was detected a few times. Here the CDR3 reads CSAHRDPLVNEQFF. In DNA form, the CDR3 reads TGCAGTGCTCACCGGGACCCCCTAGTCAATGAGCAGTTCTTC. The chain links TRBV20-1 to TRBJ2-1; the D call may be TRBD1 or TRBD2 (5 bases each). CDR1 is DFQATT, CDR2 SNEGSKA, per germline (reference sequence). The length of the CDR3 is 14 residues. The V end lost 5 bases, the J end lost 6 bases, and 17 bases lay between the germline ends.

This clonotype was counted at least ten times. The chain employs TRBV7-2 and TRBJ1-4; 7 bases match TRBD1. Germline trimming cut 4 bases from V and 8 bases from J; bases unmatched to any gene: 1. The V gene's germline CDR1 is SGHTA and CDR2 FQGNSA. The CDR3 loop spans 12 amino acids. CDR3 loop: CASSWDREKLFF. CDR3 nucleotide sequence: TGTGCCAGCAGCTGGGACAGAGAAAAACTGTTTTTT. Complete variable domain (other parts from reference TRBV7-2 and TRBJ1-4): GAGVSQSPSNKVTEKGKDVELRCDPISGHTALYWYRQSLGQGLEFLIYFQGNSAPDKSGLPSDRFSAERTGGSVSTLTIQRTQQEDSAVYLCASSWDREKLFFGSGTQLSVL.

Details on this clonotype: One base away lies a much larger clone, so this may be a sequencing read error. The V call is TRBV7-2, the J call TRBJ2-5; D remains unclear. The CDR3 covers 13 residues. Trimming shortened V by 5 bases and J by 5 bases, and 12 bases separated the two germline ends. Germline V gives CDR1 SGHTA, CDR2 FQGNSA. The CDR3 DNA is TGTGCCAGCAGCCTGGGTAGTGCCGAGACCCAGTACTTC. Its translation is CASSLGSAETQYF.

This clonotype was seen repeatedly, ten times or more. This chain joins TRBV11-2 and TRBJ2-1; TRBD2 agrees at 13 bases. Trimming removed 5 bases from V and 4 bases from J; junction bases left unmatched: 17. This CDR3 is built from 20 residues. Germline-derived CDR1 and CDR2 are SGHAT and FQNNGV. In DNA, the CDR3 is TGTGCCAGCAGCCGAACTCTCGGGACTAGCGGGACAACCCTATACAATGAGCAGTTCTTC. Its protein is CASSRTLGTSGTTLYNEQFF.

Only one count was recorded for this clonotype. The rearrangement links TRBV11-2 to TRBJ2-5; D gene ambiguous. CDR1 is SGHAT and CDR2 is FQNNGV in the germline V gene. This CDR3 spans 14 amino acids. The V end was cut by 5 bases, the J end by 6 bases, with 16 bases between. The CDR3 here is CASSATAGRQTQYF. CDR3 DNA: TGTGCCAGCAGCGCAACCGCAGGCCGACAGACCCAGTACTTC.

This clonotype was counted only a few times. V is TRBV19 and J is TRBJ1-1; 7 bases line up with TRBD1. This CDR3 spans 16 amino acids. The germline V gene has CDR1 LNHDA and CDR2 SQIVND (reference sequence). The V and J ends lost 0 bases and 1 base, in that order; junction bases with no gene match: 5. DNA of the CDR3: TGTGCCAGTAGTATAGATCAAGCAGGGGGGAACACTGAAGCTTTCTTT. This translates into CASSIDQAGGNTEAFF.